Following are 30 T cell receptor beta chains from one sample sequenced in a study of radiotherapy plus CTLA-4 blockade in lung cancer. Only in-frame clones appear in the TCRdb table, and some are missing; sequencing was by immunoSEQ multiplex PCR. The table has 81,000 or so clones, under 80% seen once. This sample comprised peripheral blood, obtained from a patient treated with radiotherapy plus ipilimumab. The source is a human donor with non-small cell lung cancer whose response to radiotherapy plus ipilimumab could not be evaluated. Some clones in this sample may be carry-over from other donors' samples.

V and J are TRBV5-1 and TRBJ2-6; unclear D gene. CDR1 is SGHRS, CDR2 YFSETQ, per germline. The CDR3 is 14 residues long. V gave up 4 bases and J gave up 4 bases, with 9 bases separating them. CDR3 bases: TGCGCCAGCAGCCGGGTCGGAGGGGCCAACGTCCTGACTTTC. Translation gives CASSRVGGANVLTF.

The chain has TRBV5-4 and TRBJ2-5; D gene unclear. Germline CDR1 is SGHNT and CDR2 is YYREEE (reference sequence). The V gene lost 3 bases and the J gene lost 3 bases, with 9 bases spanning the gap. The CDR3 is 13 residues long. The CDR3 coding sequence is TGTGCCAGCAGCTCAGCGCTCAAAGAGACCCAGTACTTC. Encoded protein: CASSSALKETQYF.

This clone appeared a few times. The J gene is TRBJ1-2, the V gene TRBV6-4; D remains unclear. Germline values: CDR1 MRHNA, CDR2 SNTAGT. CDR3 size: 12 residues. Trimming removed 4 bases from V and 6 bases from J, with 9 bases in between. The CDR3 is CASSGGRNGYTF. The CDR3 DNA reads TGTGCCAGCAGTGGAGGGAGGAATGGCTACACCTTC.

The chain links TRBV25-1 to TRBJ2-1; a possible D gene is TRBD2 (5 bases). Germline-derived CDR1 and CDR2 are MGHDK and SYGVNS. The CDR3 extends over 17 amino acids. With 6 bases removed from V and 0 bases from J, the gap between germline ends came to 18 bases. CDR3 DNA: TGTGCCAGCAGAGGAACCCCCGGGATTAGCTCCTACAATGAGCAGTTCTTC. It codes for CASRGTPGISSYNEQFF. The complete variable domain, with remaining parts taken from reference TRBV25-1 and TRBJ2-1, reads EADIYQTPRYLVIGTGKKITLECSQTMGHDKMYWYQQDPGMELHLIHYSYGVNSTEKGDLSSESTVSRIRTEHFPLTLESARPSHTSQYLCASRGTPGISSYNEQFFGPGTRLTVL.

This chain joins TRBV5-3 and TRBJ1-5; D unclear. TRBV5-3 has ORF status, its function being uncertain. The CDR3 has 15 residues. Trimming removed 2 bases at V and 1 base at J, with 10 bases between. In DNA, the CDR3 is TGTGCCAGAAGCTTTAAGAGATGGAGCAATCAGCCCCAGCATTTT. This translates into CARSFKRWSNQPQHF.

The chain combines TRBV5-4 with TRBJ2-3; 12 bases fit TRBD2. The CDR3 spans 16 residues. Germline V gene lookup returns CDR1 SGHNT and CDR2 YYREEE (reference sequence). The trim removed 4 bases at V and 2 bases at J, leaving 5 bases unmatched. The DNA for the CDR3 is TGTGCCAGCAGCACTAGCGGGGGGCGATACACAGATACGCAGTATTTT. This translates into CASSTSGGRYTDTQYF.

This clone was observed a handful of times. The chain is built from TRBV7-2 and TRBJ1-6, with TRBD1 matching 8 bases. CDR1 SGHTA and CDR2 FQGNSA come from the germline V gene. V was pared by 6 bases and J by 3 bases, with 7 bases of the junction left unmatched. This CDR3 contains 16 residues. The CDR3 here is CASRIQGDFYNSPLHF. The CDR3 bases are TGTGCCAGCAGAATACAGGGGGACTTCTATAATTCACCCCTCCACTTT.

This chain uses TRBV6-5 with TRBJ1-2; D not certain. Germline CDR1 is MNHEY and CDR2 is SVGAGI. Trimming took off 6 bases at V and 4 bases at J, with 18 bases between the two ends. The CDR3 spans 15 residues. The CDR3 DNA is TGTGCCAGCAGCTCACCCAGCGCCCTCGGCTATGGCTACACCTTC. Its translation: CASSSPSALGYGYTF.

The chain uses TRBV9 and TRBJ2-1; 8 nucleotides line up with TRBD1. The V gene end was trimmed by 4 bases and the J gene end by 0 bases; junction bases not matched to a gene: 9. Germline V gives CDR1 SGDLS, CDR2 YYNGEE. The length of the CDR3 is 17 residues. DNA of the CDR3: TGTGCCAGCAGCATCCGGGACAGGTTCCGCTCCTACAATGAGCAGTTCTTC. Translation gives CASSIRDRFRSYNEQFF.

The chain links TRBV29-1 to TRBJ1-3; 10 bases align to TRBD1. The junction had 1 base not matched to a gene; V was cut back by 4 bases and J by 7 bases. Per the germline V gene, CDR1 is SQVTM and CDR2 is ANQGSEA. The CDR3 consists of 12 residues. This chain's CDR3 is CSVGQGANTIYF. The CDR3 bases are TGCAGCGTTGGACAGGGGGCCAACACCATATATTTT. The full variable domain, rest sourced from reference TRBV29-1 and TRBJ1-3, is SAVISQKPSRDICQRGTSLTIQCQVDSQVTMMFWYRQQPGQSLTLIATANQGSEATYESGFVIDKFPISRPNLTFSTLTVSNMSPEDSSIYLCSVGQGANTIYFGEGSWLTVV.

The V and J genes are TRBV4-2 and TRBJ2-3, with 11 bases fitting TRBD2. This CDR3 is built from 15 residues. Germline CDR1 is LGHNA and CDR2 is YNFKEQ. J was trimmed by 6 bases and V by 0 bases; bases with no gene match: 2. The CDR3 bases are TGTGCCAGCAGCCAAGACGCTAGCGGGAGGGATACGCAGTATTTT. Its translation is CASSQDASGRDTQYF.

The chain joins TRBV28 to TRBJ1-2, with D possibly matching TRBD1 (5 bases). From germline, CDR1 is MDHEN and CDR2 SYDVKM. Trimming removed 7 bases from V and 7 bases from J, with 25 bases in between. This CDR3 region has 16 residues. CDR3 DNA sequence: TGTGCCAGCACGTCCGGAACAGGTCCTCTTTTAGGTGGCTACACCTTC. This codes for CASTSGTGPLLGGYTF.

This chain joins TRBV7-9 and TRBJ2-1; D may be TRBD1 (6 bases). V was pared by 5 bases and J by 5 bases, with 13 bases between. Germline values: CDR1 SEHNR, CDR2 FQNEAQ (reference sequence). This CDR3 comprises 14 residues. The CDR3 protein is CASSPPRTDNEQFF. In DNA, the CDR3 is TGTGCCAGCAGCCCTCCAAGGACAGACAATGAGCAGTTCTTC.

A remark on this clone: One junction end disagrees with the germline gene, perhaps due to a read error. The CDR3 protein is CASSATGGSNEKLFF. In nucleotides, the CDR3 is TGTGCTAGCAGCGCGACAGGGGGCTCTAATGAAAAACTGTTTTTT. The chain links TRBV7-7 to TRBJ1-4, with TRBD1 matching over 10 bases. The CDR3 extends over 15 amino acids. Germline loops: CDR1 SSHAT, CDR2 FNYEAQ (reference sequence).

The chain carries TRBV28 and TRBJ2-5; no firm D call. CDR3 size: 14 residues. Trimming removed 6 bases at V and 9 bases at J, with 20 bases between. Per the germline V gene, CDR1 is MDHEN and CDR2 is SYDVKM. CDR3 residues: CASSPGGWSSAQYF. In DNA form, the CDR3 reads TGTGCCAGCAGCCCCGGTGGTTGGTCATCGGCCCAGTACTTC.

The V call is TRBV7-2, the J call TRBJ2-1; TRBD1 might be the D (5 bases). Germline CDR1 and CDR2: SGHTA and FQGNSA. The V end was cut by 2 bases, the J end by 2 bases, with 10 bases between. The length of the CDR3 is 15 residues. The CDR3 reads CASSLQAGTYNEQFF. The CDR3 DNA sequence: TGTGCCAGCAGCTTACAGGCAGGGACCTACAATGAGCAGTTCTTC.

This clone was picked up a small number of times. The rearrangement links TRBV19 to TRBJ2-3; the match to TRBD2 covers 8 bases. V trimming: 6 bases; J trimming: 4 bases; junction bases outside the gene matches: 9. This CDR3 comprises 15 residues. CDR1 is LNHDA, CDR2 SQIVND, per germline (reference sequence). The chain's CDR3 is CASRGGTSQSDTQYF. In nucleotides, the CDR3 is TGTGCCAGTAGGGGTGGGACTAGTCAGTCAGATACGCAGTATTTT.

This chain uses TRBV29-1 with TRBJ1-1; a possible D gene is TRBD1 (6 bases). The germline CDR1 and CDR2 sequences are SQVTM and ANQGSEA. Trimming took off 4 bases at V and 5 bases at J, with 23 bases between the two ends. The CDR3 length is 16 residues. For the CDR3, the DNA is TGCAGCGTTGCCCACAGGGCTGATGGAACCCGGACTGAAGCTTTCTTT. Amino acid sequence: CSVAHRADGTRTEAFF.

The chain links TRBV2 to TRBJ1-1; 8 bases map to TRBD1. V trimming: 5 bases; J trimming: 1 base; junction bases outside the gene matches: 3. Per germline, CDR1 SNHLY and CDR2 FYNNEI. This CDR3 is 14 amino acids long. CDR3 nucleotides: TGTGCCAGCAGTAAGACAGGGGAGAACACTGAAGCTTTCTTT. Translated, it gives CASSKTGENTEAFF.

This clone was picked up one time. The chain has TRBV9 and TRBJ1-2; D possibly corresponds to TRBD1 (5 bases). CDR3 length equals 13 residues. The V end was cut by 2 bases, the J end by 7 bases, with 12 bases between. The V gene's germline CDR1 is SGDLS and CDR2 YYNGEE. CDR3 residues: CASSVGGAGGYTF. CDR3 DNA: TGTGCCAGCAGCGTGGGCGGGGCGGGTGGCTACACCTTC.

The V call is TRBV2, the J call TRBJ2-3, with D perhaps matching TRBD2 (6 bases). The CDR3 length is 12 residues. Germline lookup yields CDR1 SNHLY and CDR2 FYNNEI. With 3 bases removed from V and 5 bases from J, the gap between germline ends came to 6 bases. CDR3 sequence: CASSEREDTQYF. CDR3 sequence (DNA): TGTGCCAGCAGTGAGCGGGAAGATACGCAGTATTTT.

CDR3 residues: CASSLGPSGFLETQYF. The CDR3 region has the DNA TGCGCCAGCAGCTTGGGGCCTAGCGGGTTTTTAGAGACCCAGTACTTC. The chain links TRBV5-1 to TRBJ2-5; 8 nucleotides line up with TRBD2. Germline V CDR1 and CDR2: SGHRS, YFSETQ. The CDR3 is 16 residues long. V dropped 0 bases and J dropped 4; count of bases not matched to a gene: 8.

This clone has more than one count but fewer than ten. The genes are TRBV18 and TRBJ1-1, with 9 bases identical to TRBD1. V shed 4 bases and J 12 bases; nucleotides not matched to a gene: 6. The germline V gene has CDR1 KGHSH and CDR2 LQKENI. There are 12 residues in the CDR3. The CDR3 loop is CASSQGTGLTFF. DNA for the CDR3: TGTGCCAGCTCACAGGGGACAGGGCTAACTTTCTTT.

The DNA of the CDR3 is TGTGCCAGCAGTTCCCCCACCGGGACAGAGACCTACGAGCAGTACTTC. It specifies CASSSPTGTETYEQYF. The chain combines TRBV27 with TRBJ2-7; TRBD1 agrees at 7 bases. This CDR3 comprises 16 residues. Looked up from germline, CDR1 is MNHEY and CDR2 is SMNVEV (reference sequence). Trimming cost V 4 bases and J 2 bases; bases outside gene matches: 11.

The chain recombines TRBV5-1 with TRBJ1-5, with 9 nucleotides matching TRBD1. Germline-derived CDR1 and CDR2 are SGHRS and YFSETQ. The CDR3 totals 16 residues. The junction had 13 bases not matched to a gene; V was cut back by 7 bases and J by 5 bases. CDR3 in amino acids: CASPPRDRVRDQPQHF. In DNA form, the CDR3 reads TGCGCCAGCCCCCCCCGGGACAGGGTGCGAGATCAGCCCCAGCATTTT.

This clone was counted a few times. The V call is TRBV14, the J call TRBJ2-5, with 10 bases matching TRBD1. V lost 0 bases and J lost 9; bases outside the gene matches: 1. Germline V gives CDR1 SGHDN, CDR2 FVKESK. CDR3 size: 13 residues. In DNA form, the CDR3 reads TGTGCCAGCAGCCAAGACGGGACAGGGGCCCAGTACTTC. This encodes CASSQDGTGAQYF.

This rearrangement joins TRBV5-4 to TRBJ2-6; tentative D call: TRBD1 (6 bases). The CDR3 runs to 18 residues. Per germline, CDR1 SGHNT and CDR2 YYREEE (reference sequence). V shed 0 bases and J shed 4 bases, with 17 bases lying between them. The CDR3 DNA reads TGTGCCAGCAGCTTGGGGGGAAACACAGGGTCCGGGGCCAACGTCCTGACTTTC. Its translation: CASSLGGNTGSGANVLTF.

This clone was detected a few times. The chain joins TRBV28 to TRBJ1-1, with 7 positions matching TRBD1. Germline V gene data show CDR1 as MDHEN and CDR2 as SYDVKM. The CDR3 runs 14 residues. Losses at the gene ends were 2 bases for V and 9 bases for J; bases not matched to a gene: 9. CDR3 protein: CASSLQTGRRKAFF. The CDR3 DNA is TGTGCCAGCAGTTTACAGACAGGGAGACGAAAAGCTTTCTTT.

Note on this clone: One end of the junction fails to match germline, which may point to a read error. This chain joins TRBV7-7 and TRBJ2-7; D possibly corresponds to TRBD2 (6 bases). The V gene's germline CDR1 is SSHAT and CDR2 FNYEAQ (reference sequence). CDR3 size: 15 residues. CDR3 sequence reads: CASSLAAGMAYEQYF. For the CDR3, the DNA is TGTGCTAGCAGCTTAGCGGCAGGGATGGCCTACGAGCAGTACTTC.

The rearrangement links TRBV28 to TRBJ1-2; perhaps TRBD1 as D (5 bases). The CDR3 covers 14 residues. Trimming shortened V by 5 bases and J by 6 bases, and 16 bases separated the two germline ends. Germline CDR1 and CDR2: MDHEN and SYDVKM. CDR3 DNA: TGTGCCAGCAGTCCACCGGGGTGGGGGGATGGCTACACCTTC. Encoded protein: CASSPPGWGDGYTF.